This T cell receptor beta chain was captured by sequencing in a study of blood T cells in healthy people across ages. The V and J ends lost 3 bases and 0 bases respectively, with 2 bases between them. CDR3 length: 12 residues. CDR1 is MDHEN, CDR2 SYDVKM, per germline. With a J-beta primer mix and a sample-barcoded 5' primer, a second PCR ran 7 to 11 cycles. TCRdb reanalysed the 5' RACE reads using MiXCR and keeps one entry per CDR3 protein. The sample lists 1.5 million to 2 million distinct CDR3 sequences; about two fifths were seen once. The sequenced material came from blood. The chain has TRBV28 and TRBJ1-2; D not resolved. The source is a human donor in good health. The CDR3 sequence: CASSFPNYGYTF. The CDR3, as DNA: TGTGCCAGCAGTTTCCCTAACTATGGCTACACCTTC.